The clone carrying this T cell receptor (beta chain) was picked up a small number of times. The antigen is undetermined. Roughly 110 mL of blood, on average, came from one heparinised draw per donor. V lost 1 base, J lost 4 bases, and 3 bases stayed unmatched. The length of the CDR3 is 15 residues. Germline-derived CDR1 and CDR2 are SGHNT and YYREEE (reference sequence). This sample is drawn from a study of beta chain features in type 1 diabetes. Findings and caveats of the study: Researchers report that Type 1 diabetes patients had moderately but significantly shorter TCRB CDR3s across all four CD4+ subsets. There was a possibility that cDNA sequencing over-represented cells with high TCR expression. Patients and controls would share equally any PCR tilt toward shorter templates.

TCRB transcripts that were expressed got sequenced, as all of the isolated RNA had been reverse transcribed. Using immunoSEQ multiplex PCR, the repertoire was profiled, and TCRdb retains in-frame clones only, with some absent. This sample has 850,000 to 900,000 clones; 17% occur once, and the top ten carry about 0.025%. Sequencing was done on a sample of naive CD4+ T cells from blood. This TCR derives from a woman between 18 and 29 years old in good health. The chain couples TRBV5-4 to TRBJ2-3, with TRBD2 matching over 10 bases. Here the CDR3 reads CASSLSLAGADTQYF. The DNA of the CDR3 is TGTGCCAGCAGCTTGTCCCTAGCGGGAGCAGATACGCAGTATTTT.